These 29 T cell receptor beta chains were sequenced from one sample in a study of blood T cell repertoires in COVID-19. Generated by immunoSEQ multiplex PCR, the TCRdb table keeps only in-frame clones and is missing some. The table records about 46,000 clones, approximately 89% of them present only once. The sequenced sample was peripheral blood. Source of these receptors: a human donor with active COVID-19. The donor label of this sample is uncertain.

V gene TRBV3-1 (or the pseudogene TRBV3-2) combines with J gene TRBJ2-2, with D maybe TRBD1 (6 bases). V was pared by 4 bases and J by 2 bases, with 8 bases between. This CDR3 contains 14 residues. Looked up from germline, CDR1 is LGHDT and CDR2 is YNNKEL (reference sequence). The CDR3 coding sequence is TGTGCCAGCAGCCGGACAGCAAACACCGGGGAGCTGTTTTTT. Protein sequence: CASSRTANTGELFF.

The chain couples TRBV2 to TRBJ2-7; no reliable D call. The CDR3 covers 13 residues. Germline CDR1 and CDR2: SNHLY and FYNNEI. V dropped 4 bases and J dropped 2 bases, with 9 bases sitting between them. The CDR3 loop reads CASSALIAYEQYF. The CDR3 coding sequence is TGTGCCAGCAGTGCATTGATAGCCTACGAGCAGTACTTC.

This chain joins TRBV7-6 and TRBJ1-2; possible D gene TRBD1, 5 bases. CDR1 is SGHVS, CDR2 FNYEAQ, per germline. There are 16 residues in the CDR3. Trimming took 2 bases from V and 7 from J, leaving 20 bases between them. CDR3 residues: CASSLNQGPALGGYTF. In nucleotides, the CDR3 is TGTGCCAGCAGCTTAAATCAGGGCCCAGCGCTTGGTGGCTACACCTTC.

This clone appeared a single time. The chain has TRBV12-5 and TRBJ1-1, with D maybe TRBD1 (5 bases). Trimming stripped 6 bases from V and 0 bases from J, with 23 bases between. Germline-derived CDR1 and CDR2 are LGHNT and FRNRAP. CDR3 size: 18 residues. CDR3 DNA: TGTGCTAGTGGCCCCCCCGCCCCCCTGGCAGGGATGAACACTGAAGCTTTCTTT. This translates into CASGPPAPLAGMNTEAFF. Drawing the rest from reference TRBV12-5 and TRBJ1-1, the complete variable domain is DARVTQTPRHKVTEMGQEVTMRCQPILGHNTVFWYRQTMMQGLELLAYFRNRAPLDDSGMPKDRFSAEMPDATLATLKIQPSEPRDSAVYFCASGPPAPLAGMNTEAFFGQGTRLTVV.

This chain connects TRBV7-3 to TRBJ2-5; TRBD2 might be the D (6 bases). The ends were cut back, 8 bases at V and 5 bases at J, with 18 bases in the middle. From germline, CDR1 is SGHTA and CDR2 FQGTGA. This CDR3 has 14 amino acids. For the CDR3, the DNA is TGTGCCAGCGCGGGACCCGTCGACTCGGAGACCCAGTACTTC. Translation gives CASAGPVDSETQYF.

The rearrangement joins TRBV6-2 or TRBV6-3 to TRBJ1-1; no clear D. Germline CDR1 and CDR2: MNHEY and SVGEGT. CDR3 length equals 13 residues. Trimming shortened V by 4 bases and J by 6 bases, and 12 bases separated the two germline ends. The CDR3 DNA is TGTGCCAGCAGTTTTATCGCAGGCGCTGAAGCTTTCTTT. Amino acid sequence: CASSFIAGAEAFF.

The J gene is TRBJ2-7, the V gene TRBV6-5; no clear D. CDR3 length: 14 residues. Germline CDR1 MNHEY, CDR2 SVGAGI. V dropped 6 bases and J dropped 3 bases, with 15 bases sitting between them. The CDR3 is CASSPRVGYYEQYF. The CDR3 bases are TGTGCCAGCAGCCCCCGCGTGGGCTACTACGAGCAGTACTTC.

V and J are TRBV28 and TRBJ2-1; D gene ambiguous. V was trimmed by 6 bases and J by 0 bases, leaving 12 bases between them. The germline V gene encodes CDR1 MDHEN and CDR2 SYDVKM. The CDR3 has 15 amino acids. CDR3: CASSRRKSSYNEQFF. The CDR3 nucleotides read TGTGCCAGCAGCCGCCGCAAGAGCTCCTACAATGAGCAGTTCTTC.

The CDR3: CASSSSATGELFF. The CDR3 nucleotides are TGTGCCAGCAGCTCTAGTGCCACCGGGGAGCTGTTTTTT. The chain combines TRBV5-4 with TRBJ2-2; D not resolved. Germline CDR1 reads SGHNT; CDR2 reads YYREEE (reference sequence). CDR3 length equals 13 residues. V was trimmed by 3 bases and J by 4 bases, leaving 7 bases between them.

This chain links TRBV30 with TRBJ1-2, with 8 nucleotides matching TRBD1. The V segment lost 4 bases and the J segment 8 bases; nucleotides outside the gene matches: 6. Germline CDR1 GTSNPN, CDR2 SVGIG (reference sequence). There are 12 residues in the CDR3. In DNA, the CDR3 is TGTGCCTGGACGGGACAGGCGGGCGGCTACACCTTC. Encoded protein: CAWTGQAGGYTF.

The chain has TRBV19 and TRBJ2-1; D ambiguous. Germline V gene sequence: CDR1 LNHDA, CDR2 SQIVND (reference sequence). This CDR3 comprises 15 residues. V lost 4 bases and J lost 2, with 12 bases in between. CDR3 nucleotides: TGTGCCAGTAGTAGGCAGGTCGGCACCTACAATGAGCAGTTCTTC. Protein sequence: CASSRQVGTYNEQFF.

This chain connects TRBV9 to TRBJ2-7, with TRBD1 as a possible D gene (5 bases). Trimming removed 1 base from V and 5 bases from J, with 16 bases in between. CDR1 and CDR2 (germline): SGDLS, YYNGEE. CDR3 length equals 15 residues. The DNA of the CDR3 is TGTGCCAGCAGCGTACAGGGTCTTAGTTTCGACGAGCAGTACTTC. Protein: CASSVQGLSFDEQYF.

The V gene is TRBV5-1, the J gene TRBJ1-2, with a possible D match to TRBD1 (5 bases). CDR3 length equals 13 residues. CDR1 is SGHRS, CDR2 YFSETQ, per germline. Trimming left V 4 bases short and J 6 bases short, with 13 bases between. Written as DNA, the CDR3 is TGCGCCAGCAGCATAGGTCAGGGCCATGGCTACACCTTC. Translated, it gives CASSIGQGHGYTF.

The chain links TRBV27 to TRBJ2-1, with TRBD2 identical over 8 bases. Trimming removed 3 bases from V and 7 bases from J; junction bases left unmatched: 5. CDR3 length: 14 residues. Germline CDR1 and CDR2: MNHEY and SMNVEV (reference sequence). CDR3 in amino acids: CASSFPGRENEQFF. In DNA form, the CDR3 reads TGTGCCAGCAGTTTTCCCGGGAGGGAGAATGAGCAGTTCTTC.

This sequence joins TRBV28 and TRBJ2-7; a weak D match, TRBD2 (7 bases). Per germline, CDR1 MDHEN and CDR2 SYDVKM. The ends were cut back, 11 bases at V and 0 bases at J, with 11 bases in the middle. The CDR3 totals 12 residues. In DNA, the CDR3 is TGTGCCGGGGGGGCCAACTCCTACGAGCAGTACTTC. Translated: CAGGANSYEQYF.

V gene TRBV18 combines with J gene TRBJ1-2, with 10 bases fitting TRBD1. V dropped 3 bases and J dropped 7; count of bases not matched to a gene: 5. Germline loops: CDR1 KGHSH, CDR2 LQKENI. CDR3 length: 14 amino acids. CDR3 sequence: CASSPGQGEGGYTF. CDR3 DNA: TGTGCCAGCTCACCCGGACAGGGGGAAGGTGGCTACACCTTC.

This sequence joins TRBV7-9 and TRBJ2-3; no reliable D call. There are 13 residues in the CDR3. V was pared by 5 bases and J by 0 bases, with 6 bases between. Germline-derived CDR1 and CDR2 are SEHNR and FQNEAQ (reference sequence). The CDR3 DNA sequence: TGTGCCAGCAGCCCCTCTAGCACAGATACGCAGTATTTT. Residues: CASSPSSTDTQYF.

Here the CDR3 DNA reads TGCAGCGTTGAGCCCGAGACTAGCGGAAAAGAGACCCAGTACTTC. Translated: CSVEPETSGKETQYF. This chain uses TRBV29-1 with TRBJ2-5; 9 positions agree with TRBD2. This CDR3 comprises 15 residues. Germline-derived CDR1 and CDR2 are SQVTM and ANQGSEA. With V trimmed by 3 bases and J by 3 bases, 8 bases remained unmatched.

The J gene is TRBJ2-1, the V gene TRBV5-1; D possibly corresponds to TRBD1 (6 bases). Germline V gene lookup returns CDR1 SGHRS and CDR2 YFSETQ. The ends were cut back, 4 bases at V and 8 bases at J, with 16 bases in the middle. This CDR3 region has 14 residues. The CDR3 here is CASSIRDTWDEQFF. As DNA, the CDR3 is TGCGCCAGCAGCATCCGGGACACCTGGGATGAGCAGTTCTTC.

The rearrangement joins TRBV7-9 to TRBJ1-1, with D uncertain. Germline-derived CDR1 and CDR2 are SEHNR and FQNEAQ (reference sequence). The V gene lost 5 bases and the J gene lost 1 base, with 14 bases spanning the gap. The CDR3 has 15 residues. This chain's CDR3 is CASSQSGRKNTEAFF. The CDR3 nucleotides are TGTGCCAGCAGCCAAAGTGGCCGAAAGAACACTGAAGCTTTCTTT. The variable domain in full, completed from reference TRBV7-9 and TRBJ1-1, reads DTGVSQNPRHKITKRGQNVTFRCDPISEHNRLYWYRQTLGQGPEFLTYFQNEAQLEKSRLLSDRFSAERPKGSFSTLEIQRTEQGDSAMYLCASSQSGRKNTEAFFGQGTRLTVV.

The rearrangement uses TRBV5-1 and TRBJ2-7; a weak D match, TRBD2 (5 bases). CDR1 and CDR2 (germline): SGHRS, YFSETQ. CDR3 length: 14 amino acids. Trimming took off 4 bases at V and 3 bases at J, with 14 bases between the two ends. CDR3 in amino acids: CASSAVGSGYEQYF. CDR3 in DNA: TGCGCCAGCAGCGCCGTGGGGAGCGGCTACGAGCAGTACTTC.

Notes on this clone: The junction differs from germline at one of its ends, possibly a read error. This same CDR3 is encoded by further DNA sequences in the sample. The genes are TRBV4-3 and TRBJ2-7, with TRBD1 matching over 11 bases. Germline V gene lookup returns CDR1 LGHNA and CDR2 YSLEER. The CDR3 totals 17 residues. The CDR3 DNA reads as TGCGCCAGCAGTCAAGGGGGTGCGGGACAGGGGGCCTACGAGCAGTACTTC. Protein: CASSQGGAGQGAYEQYF.

This chain joins TRBV5-4 and TRBJ2-1, with a possible D match to TRBD2 (5 bases). The V end lost 4 bases, the J end lost 6 bases, and 14 bases lay between the germline ends. Germline loops: CDR1 SGHNT, CDR2 YYREEE (reference sequence). The CDR3 has 14 amino acids. The CDR3 DNA sequence: TGTGCCAGCAGCCGATCCGGGAACGCCAATGAGCAGTTCTTC. Its protein product is CASSRSGNANEQFF. Full variable domain (remainder filled in from reference TRBV5-4 and TRBJ2-1): ETGVTQSPTHLIKTRGQQVTLRCSSQSGHNTVSWYQQALGQGPQFIFQYYREEENGRGNFPPRFSGLQFPNYSSELNVNALELDDSALYLCASSRSGNANEQFFGPGTRLTVL.

The chain has TRBV28 and TRBJ1-1; D call uncertain. Germline lookup yields CDR1 MDHEN and CDR2 SYDVKM. Trimming took 6 bases from V and 4 from J, leaving 18 bases between them. The CDR3 consists of 15 residues. The CDR3 sequence is CASRPTGSGGTEAFF. The CDR3 nucleotides are TGTGCCAGCAGACCAACCGGGTCGGGAGGCACTGAAGCTTTCTTT.

The rearrangement uses TRBV5-4 and TRBJ1-1; 7 bases line up with TRBD1. This CDR3 spans 14 amino acids. Germline-derived CDR1 and CDR2 are SGHNT and YYREEE (reference sequence). Trimming cost V 6 bases and J 7 bases; bases outside gene matches: 12. The CDR3, as DNA: TGTGCCAGCAAGATGGGACAGTGGCAAGGTGAAGCTTTCTTT. Translating it yields CASKMGQWQGEAFF.

V gene TRBV3-1 (or the pseudogene TRBV3-2) combines with J gene TRBJ2-3, with D possibly matching TRBD2 (6 bases). The germline gives CDR1 LGHDT, CDR2 YNNKEL (reference sequence). V was trimmed by 1 base and J by 5 bases, leaving 19 bases between them. The CDR3 has 17 residues. CDR3 DNA sequence: TGTGCCAGCAGCCAAGTGAGGGTAGCGGAACTGGTAGATACGCAGTATTTT. Translated, it gives CASSQVRVAELVDTQYF.

The J gene is TRBJ2-2, the V gene TRBV9; TRBD1 aligns across 9 bases. Germline CDR1 SGDLS, CDR2 YYNGEE. V shed 3 bases and J 6 bases; nucleotides not matched to a gene: 12. CDR3 size: 17 residues. The CDR3 loop is CASSASMTGGWAGELFF. The CDR3 nucleotides are TGTGCCAGCAGCGCTTCGATGACAGGGGGATGGGCCGGGGAGCTGTTTTTT.

Written as DNA, the CDR3 is TGTGCCAGCAGCTTCCAAGCGGATTCCTACAATGAGCAGTTCTTC. Encoded protein: CASSFQADSYNEQFF. This chain uses TRBV7-2 with TRBJ2-1; D possibly corresponds to TRBD2 (5 bases). Germline V gene sequence: CDR1 SGHTA, CDR2 FQGNSA. The CDR3 spans 15 residues. Trimming shortened V by 3 bases and J by 1 base, and 10 bases separated the two germline ends.

This chain joins TRBV7-9 and TRBJ1-4; D is possibly TRBD1 (6 bases). V was cut by 5 bases and J by 0 bases, with 13 bases left in between. The CDR3 totals 16 residues. CDR1 is SEHNR, CDR2 FQNEAQ, per germline (reference sequence). CDR3 nucleotides: TGTGCCAGCAGCCCCATGGGGACAACAACTAATGAAAAACTGTTTTTT. Amino acids: CASSPMGTTTNEKLFF.